This TCR beta chain was identified during a study of T-cell memory formation after mild COVID-19. TCRdb itself ran the 5' RACE reads through MiXCR, one entry per CDR3 protein. The table has some 330,000 distinct CDR3 sequences, 21% seen once; the top ten hold about an eighth. From germline, CDR1 is SGHRS and CDR2 YFSETQ. V was trimmed by 0 bases and J by 7 bases, leaving 11 bases between them. The CDR3 contains 13 residues. Worth noting for this clonotype: The antigen is unknown.

General study points: Pre-infection memory held some responding clones, suggesting pre-existing cross-reactive T cells responded. Later expanders leaned CD4+, whereas clones that contracted between day 15 and 85 were balanced CD4/CD8. The second-wave clones peaking on day 37 were not confirmed as SARS-CoV-2-specific.

The TCR comes from an adult woman who had mild COVID-19 (a few samples of this study predate the infection). Cell type and time point are not known. Sequencing was done on a sample of PBMCs or a T cell subset sorted from them (not recorded which). The V call is TRBV5-1, the J call TRBJ2-7, with no clear D. The CDR3 sequence: CASSLDGGREQYF. The CDR3 bases are TGCGCCAGCAGCTTGGATGGTGGCAGGGAGCAGTACTTC. Based on the CDR3 plus reference TRBV5-1 and TRBJ2-7, the full variable domain is KAGVTQTPRYLIKTRGQQVTLSCSPISGHRSVSWYQQTPGQGLQFLFEYFSETQRNKGNFPGRFSGRQFSNSRSEMNVSTLELGDSALYLCASSLDGGREQYFGPGTRLTVT.